What follows are 16 T cell receptor beta chains derived from one specimen sequenced in a study of cytomegalovirus exposure and HLA in healthy donors. TCRdb's table, derived via immunoSEQ multiplex PCR, lists solely in-frame clones and lacks some. In the table there are about 130,000 clones, approximately 95% of which are singletons. The sequencing sample was made of PBMCs. Receptor source: a man between 18 and 29 years old in good health and CMV-seronegative.

The chain recombines TRBV15 with TRBJ1-2; TRBD1 agrees at 9 bases. Trimming at V came to 1 base and at J to 6 bases, leaving 3 bases not matched to a gene. Germline assignment: CDR1 LNHNV and CDR2 YYDKDF (reference sequence). There are 14 residues in the CDR3. This CDR3 reads CATSRGTGENGYTF. The CDR3 region has the DNA TGTGCCACCAGCAGAGGGACAGGGGAAAATGGCTACACCTTC.

The chain carries TRBV4-3 and TRBJ2-7; TRBD2 might be the D (6 bases). The CDR3 consists of 17 residues. V lost 0 bases and J 2 bases, leaving 17 bases between the germline ends. CDR1 is LGHNA and CDR2 is YSLEER in the germline V gene. The CDR3 reads CASSQEVSNSGAYEQYF. The DNA of the CDR3 is TGCGCCAGCAGCCAAGAAGTATCGAATAGCGGAGCCTACGAGCAGTACTTC.

V and J are TRBV6-5 and TRBJ2-5; the match to TRBD1 covers 7 bases. Germline values: CDR1 MNHEY, CDR2 SVGAGI. The CDR3 has 12 amino acids. Trimming cost V 7 bases and J 5 bases; bases outside gene matches: 4. The CDR3 coding sequence is TGTGCCAGCAAATACAGGGGTGAGACCCAGTACTTC. Protein: CASKYRGETQYF.

The chain is built from TRBV5-5 and TRBJ2-1; 8 bases line up with TRBD2. After removal of 1 base from V and 7 bases from J, the junction contained 4 bases not matched to a gene. Looked up from germline, CDR1 is SGHKS and CDR2 is YYEKEE (reference sequence). The CDR3 is 14 amino acids. This CDR3 reads CASSLLAGPNEQFF. The DNA for the CDR3 is TGTGCCAGCAGCTTGCTAGCGGGCCCAAATGAGCAGTTCTTC.

V and J are TRBV7-9 and TRBJ1-2, with 9 bases that match TRBD1. The CDR3 has 16 amino acids. Per the germline V gene, CDR1 is SEHNR and CDR2 is FQNEAQ (reference sequence). V was clipped by 0 bases and J by 4 bases; unmatched bases: 6. The CDR3 loop is CASSLARTGVVYGYTF. The DNA for the CDR3 is TGTGCCAGCAGCTTAGCCCGGACAGGGGTAGTCTATGGCTACACCTTC.

This clone was recorded only once. V and J are TRBV4-2 and TRBJ1-2; 10 bases are a match to TRBD1. The CDR3 is 14 residues long. V shed 0 bases, J shed 7 bases, and the junction held 2 bases outside the gene matches. Germline V lookup: CDR1 LGHNA, CDR2 YNFKEQ. CDR3 region: CASSQDGTGAGYTF. CDR3 nucleotide sequence: TGTGCCAGCAGCCAAGATGGGACAGGGGCTGGCTACACCTTC.

This clone has just one count. The rearrangement joins TRBV28 to TRBJ2-1; 8 bases are a match to TRBD2. Germline V gene sequence: CDR1 MDHEN, CDR2 SYDVKM. Unmatched junction bases numbered 10, after V lost 4 bases and J lost 8 bases. The CDR3 loop spans 15 amino acids. CDR3 residues: CASSYLSGGRHEQFF. CDR3 nucleotide sequence: TGTGCCAGCAGTTACCTATCGGGGGGGCGACATGAGCAGTTCTTC. Supplemented by reference TRBV28 and TRBJ2-1, the full variable domain reads DVKVTQSSRYLVKRTGEKVFLECVQDMDHENMFWYRQDPGLGLRLIYFSYDVKMKEKGDIPEGYSVSREKKERFSLILESASTNQTSMYLCASSYLSGGRHEQFFGPGTRLTVL.

V is TRBV19 and J is TRBJ1-5; 7 positions match TRBD1. The V segment lost 4 bases and the J segment 6 bases; nucleotides outside the gene matches: 15. The CDR3 covers 17 residues. Germline-derived CDR1 and CDR2 are LNHDA and SQIVND (reference sequence). The CDR3 region is CASSTQRSTGMRQPQHF. DNA for the CDR3: TGTGCCAGTAGTACACAGCGGTCGACAGGGATGCGTCAGCCCCAGCATTTT.

The J gene is TRBJ2-7, the V gene TRBV28; 10 bases match TRBD1. Germline CDR1 MDHEN, CDR2 SYDVKM. J gave up 5 bases and V 4 bases, and 8 bases lay outside the gene matches. There are 15 residues in the CDR3. The CDR3, as DNA: TGTGCCAGCAGTTCTTGGGGACAGGGGAGCGACGAGCAGTACTTC. This gives the protein CASSSWGQGSDEQYF.

This clone was observed a single time. The gene calls are TRBV7-9 and TRBJ1-2, with D perhaps matching TRBD1 (6 bases). V was shortened by 5 bases and J by 5 bases, with 9 bases between the two germline ends. Germline CDR1 SEHNR, CDR2 FQNEAQ (reference sequence). This CDR3 has 12 amino acids. CDR3 nucleotides: TGTGCCAGCAGCAACACAGGGTATGGCTACACCTTC. Translation: CASSNTGYGYTF.

V usage is TRBV11-2 and J usage is TRBJ1-2; D is possibly TRBD1 (5 bases). Germline CDR1 reads SGHAT; CDR2 reads FQNNGV. This CDR3 region has 11 residues. V was cut by 10 bases and J by 6 bases, with 12 bases left in between. The CDR3: CATTAGHGYTF. The DNA for the CDR3 is TGTGCCACCACAGCGGGGCATGGCTACACCTTC.

This clone occurred once. This sequence joins TRBV5-1 and TRBJ2-3; D possibly corresponds to TRBD2 (6 bases). V lost 0 bases, J lost 0 bases, and 14 bases lay in between. The CDR3 spans 17 residues. Germline V lookup: CDR1 SGHRS, CDR2 YFSETQ. The CDR3 protein is CASSLEGRTLSTDTQYF. The CDR3 DNA reads as TGCGCCAGCAGCTTGGAGGGGAGGACCCTAAGCACAGATACGCAGTATTTT.

The rearrangement joins TRBV6-5 to TRBJ1-1; 9 positions match TRBD1. Germline lookup yields CDR1 MNHEY and CDR2 SVGAGI. Germline trimming cut 7 bases from V and 6 bases from J; bases unmatched to any gene: 3. The CDR3 is 12 amino acids. CDR3 loop: CASTRTGAEAFF. The CDR3 DNA reads TGTGCCAGCACCCGGACAGGGGCTGAAGCTTTCTTT.

The V gene is TRBV19, the J gene TRBJ2-2; tentative D call: TRBD2 (5 bases). V lost 1 base and J 0 bases, leaving 12 bases between the germline ends. This CDR3 is 17 amino acids long. Germline V CDR1 and CDR2: LNHDA, SQIVND (reference sequence). CDR3 residues: CASSIGWAGANTGELFF. The CDR3 nucleotides are TGTGCCAGTAGTATAGGATGGGCCGGGGCGAACACCGGGGAGCTGTTTTTT. Variable domain in full (rest from reference TRBV19 and TRBJ2-2): DGGITQSPKYLFRKEGQNVTLSCEQNLNHDAMYWYRQDPGQGLRLIYYSQIVNDFQKGDIAEGYSVSREKKESFPLTVTSAQKNPTAFYLCASSIGWAGANTGELFFGEGSRLTVL.

The rearrangement joins TRBV30 to TRBJ1-1; D might be TRBD1 (6 bases). The CDR3 covers 13 residues. Per the germline V gene, CDR1 is GTSNPN and CDR2 is SVGIG (reference sequence). V gave up 1 base and J gave up 7 bases, with 13 bases separating them. The CDR3 spells CAWSDGGQLEAFF. CDR3 DNA sequence: TGTGCCTGGAGTGATGGAGGACAGCTTGAAGCTTTCTTT.

This clone has a single count. This sample also contains other DNA sequences that code for the same CDR3. The chain recombines TRBV7-2 with TRBJ2-3; unclear D gene. CDR3 size: 12 residues. V was trimmed by 4 bases and J by 2 bases, leaving 4 bases between them. In germline, CDR1 is SGHTA, CDR2 FQGNSA. The CDR3: CASSSSTDTQYF. Written as DNA, the CDR3 is TGTGCCAGCAGCTCGTCCACAGATACGCAGTATTTT. The full variable domain, rest sourced from reference TRBV7-2 and TRBJ2-3, is GAGVSQSPSNKVTEKGKDVELRCDPISGHTALYWYRQSLGQGLEFLIYFQGNSAPDKSGLPSDRFSAERTGGSVSTLTIQRTQQEDSAVYLCASSSSTDTQYFGPGTRLTVL.